The 8 T cell receptor beta chains reported below all come from one sample, sequenced in a study of blood T cell repertoires in COVID-19 (dated by TCRdb to 2018 to 2020). The library was obtained by the immunoSEQ multiplex PCR assay. TCRdb provides this immuneACCESS table in a form limited to in-frame rearrangements. Some clones are lacking; in checked studies, under half of them reflect an unresolved V gene, and why the rest are absent is not known. This sample holds over 300,000 clones; around 82% were observed only once. The ten largest clones take up roughly 1.1% of the sample. Sequenced input: peripheral blood. These receptors all stem from a woman between 50 and 59 years old with acute or convalescent COVID-19.

The chain employs TRBV7-2 and TRBJ1-1; 8 bases align to TRBD1. The CDR3 runs to 16 residues. Germline lookup yields CDR1 SGHTA and CDR2 FQGNSA. The V segment lost 0 bases and the J segment 0 bases; nucleotides outside the gene matches: 3. The CDR3 sequence is CASSLAPTGVNTEAFF. CDR3 coding DNA: TGTGCCAGCAGCTTAGCCCCGACAGGGGTGAACACTGAAGCTTTCTTT.

This chain joins TRBV10-3 and TRBJ2-7; D might be TRBD2 (6 bases). Trimming took 5 bases from V and 6 from J, leaving 14 bases between them. The CDR3 spans 13 residues. The germline V gene encodes CDR1 ENHRY and CDR2 SYGVKD. CDR3 sequence reads: CAISPGELGEQYV. The CDR3 nucleotides read TGTGCCATCAGTCCGGGGGAGTTAGGCGAGCAGTACGTC.

This clone appeared a few times. The rearrangement uses TRBV2 and TRBJ1-2; D gene uncertain. Germline values: CDR1 SNHLY, CDR2 FYNNEI. The germline V and J ends were trimmed by 3 bases and 4 bases, with 15 bases remaining between them. The CDR3 has 15 residues. CDR3 in DNA: TGTGCCAGCAGTGACCCGGGCGGAGGATTCTATGGCTACACCTTC. Translating it yields CASSDPGGGFYGYTF. Full variable domain (outside the CDR3, taken from reference TRBV2 and TRBJ1-2): EPEVTQTPSHQVTQMGQEVILRCVPISNHLYFYWYRQILGQKVEFLVSFYNNEISEKSEIFDDQFSVERPDGSNFTLKIRSTKLEDSAMYFCASSDPGGGFYGYTFGSGTRLTVV.

The J gene is TRBJ1-2, the V gene TRBV6-5, with no clear D. The germline V gene has CDR1 MNHEY and CDR2 SVGAGI. Trimming left V 6 bases short and J 4 bases short, with 12 bases between. The CDR3 runs 13 residues. The CDR3 loop reads CASSSEAGYGYTF. In DNA, the CDR3 is TGTGCCAGCAGCTCTGAGGCCGGCTATGGCTACACCTTC.

The chain has TRBV23-1 and TRBJ2-7; 11 positions agree with TRBD1. TRBV23-1 is designated an ORF whose function remains uncertain. The CDR3 is made up of 12 amino acids. The CDR3 region has the DNA TGCGCCAGCAGTCACGAACCGGGACAGGGGGAAGTC. It is translated as CASSHEPGQGEV.

V and J are TRBV10-2 and TRBJ2-3, with TRBD2 matching over 7 bases. This CDR3 has 14 residues. Germline CDR1 and CDR2: WSHSY and SAAADI. V gave up 2 bases and J gave up 4 bases; unmatched junction bases: 3. CDR3 loop: CASSEQRGADTQYF. The CDR3 DNA is TGCGCCAGCAGTGAGCAGCGGGGCGCAGATACGCAGTATTTT.

V gene TRBV2 combines with J gene TRBJ1-5; TRBD1 aligns across 7 bases. Per the germline V gene, CDR1 is SNHLY and CDR2 is FYNNEI. CDR3 length: 13 residues. J gave up 5 bases and V 7 bases, and 5 bases lay outside the gene matches. Here the CDR3 reads CASTQGDDQPQHF. The DNA of the CDR3 is TGTGCCAGCACCCAGGGGGATGATCAGCCCCAGCATTTT.

This clone was seen a few times. The CDR3 DNA follows: TGCGCCAGCAGCCAAGAATGGGGACTAGCCGTCGATGAGCAGTTCTTC. Amino acid sequence: CASSQEWGLAVDEQFF. The V gene is TRBV4-3, the J gene TRBJ2-1; 9 bases fit TRBD2. Trimming cost V 0 bases and J 8 bases; bases outside gene matches: 8. Germline V CDR1 and CDR2: LGHNA, YSLEER. CDR3 size: 16 residues.